Below, one T cell receptor beta chain is given with its context. Its cognate antigen is unknown. Methods used by the authors: For the immunoSEQ data, sequences were junction-only without quality scores, so filtering differed. Sequenced by immunoSEQ multiplex PCR; TCRdb stores in-frame clones only, minus some. D and trimming were read from the DNA, whereas the V and J calls and clone size are those reported in that table. The sample contains about 1,900,000 clones, over 85% of which appear only once. CD8 cells regarded as naive lacked CD45RO, were positively chosen for CCR7, and omitted terminally differentiated effector memory CD45RA+ cells. V lost 4 bases and J 1 base, leaving 19 bases between the germline ends. Germline assignment: CDR1 SQVTM and CDR2 ANQGSEA. The CDR3 extends over 16 amino acids. The data belong to a study of shared clonotypes between healthy human individuals. Overall study findings and caveats: Memory subsets had estimated richness that was generally smaller than that of naive subsets.

J is TRBJ2-5 and V is TRBV29-1, with D perhaps matching TRBD2 (6 bases). The receptor's source is a young man in good health. Sequenced: naive CD8+ T cells sorted from blood. In DNA form, the CDR3 reads TGCAGCGTTGGGGGGGAACGGGAGTATTCCCAAGAGACCCAGTACTTC. Amino acid sequence: CSVGGEREYSQETQYF.